This TCR beta chain appears in the sequencing data of a study of CD4 T cells in relation to SARS-CoV-2 and coronaviruses. About the study: ViraFEST: roughly ten-day antigen culture of PBMCs, then TCR beta CDR3 sequencing. Controls used an HIV-1 Nef peptide pool or no peptide.

The assay was immunoSEQ multiplex PCR, and TCRdb's table has in-frame clones only and misses some. The data contain 25,000 or so clones, 73% of them singletons. V lost 5 bases and J lost 5, with 15 bases in between. This CDR3 spans 14 amino acids. Germline CDR1 SEHNR, CDR2 FQNEAQ (reference sequence). Points on this clone: The antigen remains unidentified.

CD4+ T cells from unexposed donors were obtained before the COVID-19 pandemic (2011-2018). The cells were cultured for about ten days before CD4+ T cells were isolated. The sequence was obtained from a human donor in good health. The chain recombines TRBV7-9 with TRBJ2-5; weak D call: TRBD2 (6 bases). The sample was CD4+ T cells from PBMCs, cultured in vitro. As DNA, the CDR3 is TGTGCCAGCAGCCCTTTTACTAGCACCGAGACCCAGTACTTC. Translated: CASSPFTSTETQYF.